This is a list of T cell receptor beta chains from one sample in a study of tumor and adjacent non-tumor tissue in lung cancer. TCRdb recomputed calls from the multiplex PCR reads with MiXCR, one row per CDR3 protein. In the table there are 65,000 to 75,000 distinct CDR3 sequences, 73% of which are singletons. The sequenced material came from lung tumor tissue. The receptors were gathered from a man in his sixties with non-small cell lung cancer. Both conserved end residues are part of each CDR3. The D gene is left open where the match is weak. Size is stated for part of the rows, as once, few or many counts, or as a class when the clone is expanded.

d_call	v_call	clone_size	j_call	cdr3_aa	cdr3_nt
.	TRBV6-1	.	TRBJ2-5	CATRPPGAGAWETQYF	TGTGCCACTCGACCTCCCGGGGCAGGGGCGTGGGAGACCCAGTACTTC
.	TRBV20-1	.	TRBJ2-4	CSARGKKKIQYF	TGCAGTGCTAGAGGGAAGAAAAAAATTCAGTACTTC
.	TRBV11-1	.	TRBJ2-5	CVSSKDTYQETQYF	TGTGTCAGCAGTAAAGACACGTACCAAGAGACCCAGTATTTC
.	TRBV6-5	.	TRBJ1-6	CASRYGGLHSPLHF	TGTGCCAGCAGATACGGGGGGCTGCATTCACCCCTCCACTTT
.	TRBV20-1	many	TRBJ2-3	CSARSDTQYF	TGCAGTGCTCGGTCAGATACGCAGTATTTT
.	TRBV30	.	TRBJ1-1	CAWSVPESNTEAIF	TGTGCCTGGAGTGTACCAGAATCGAACACTGAAGCTATCTTT
.	TRBV29-1	.	TRBJ1-1	CSTSAAGDTETFF	TGCAGCACCTCGGCAGCGGGGGACACTGAAACTTTCTTT
.	TRBV6-5	.	TRBJ2-7	CAGGYSRRDMAEQYF	TGTGCCGGCGGTTACTCGAGGCGGGATATGGCCGAGCAGTACTTC
.	TRBV10-2	.	TRBJ2-7	CASKNFGHNVYEHYF	TGCGCCAGCAAGAATTTTGGACACAATGTCTACGAGCATTACTTC
TRBD2	TRBV12-3/TRBV12-4	few	TRBJ2-1	CASSLTQRENNEQFF	TGTGCCAGCAGTTTAACTCAGCGGGAAAACAATGAGCAGTTCTTC
.	TRBV11-2	.	TRBJ2-3	CASSLSDTQYF	TGTGCCAGCAGCCTCTCGGATACGCAGTATTTT